The 28 T cell receptor beta chains below all came from one sample that was sequenced in a study of molecular identifiers for immune sequencing clone quantification. TCRdb analysed the PCR reads with MiXCR anew, one entry per CDR3 protein. There are approximately 590,000 distinct CDR3 sequences in the sample; over 25% occur only once, and 0.78% lies in the top ten. Sequencing was done on a sample of naive CD8+ T cells from blood, with Jurkat cell RNA spiked in. Regarding subset: FACS-sorted CD8+CD4-CCR7+CD45RA+ naive T cells. All receptors derive from a human donor in good health. Some libraries in this study had Jurkat cell RNA spiked in.

About this clonotype: This clone may be a read error of a much larger clone one base away. The rearrangement uses TRBV4-1 and TRBJ1-5; D uncertain. The CDR3 runs to 15 residues. Per germline, CDR1 MGHRA and CDR2 YSYEKL. Trimming took off 2 bases at V and 1 base at J, with 9 bases between the two ends. The DNA for the CDR3 is TGCGCCAGCAGCCAACCGGACGGCAGCAATCAGCCCCAGCATTTT. This codes for CASSQPDGSNQPQHF.

The chain is built from TRBV3-1 and TRBJ1-5; 10 bases map to TRBD1. Trimming cost V 4 bases and J 4 bases; bases outside gene matches: 7. CDR1 is LGHDT, CDR2 YNNKEL, per germline (reference sequence). The CDR3 covers 16 residues. The CDR3 DNA sequence: TGTGCCAGCAGCCCAAACCCGGGACAGGGGAATCAGCCCCAGCATTTT. Its translation: CASSPNPGQGNQPQHF. Together with reference TRBV3-1 and TRBJ1-5, the CDR3 gives the full variable domain: DTAVSQTPKYLVTQMGNDKSIKCEQNLGHDTMYWYKQDSKKFLKIMFSYNNKELIINETVPNRFSPKSPDKAHLNLHINSLELGDSAVYFCASSPNPGQGNQPQHFGDGTRLSIL.

Only a few counts were recorded for this clonotype. The rearrangement uses TRBV10-3 and TRBJ1-1; D is possibly TRBD1 (5 bases). V lost 8 bases to trimming and J lost 0 bases, with 13 bases between them. The V gene's germline CDR1 is ENHRY and CDR2 SYGVKD. The CDR3 covers 14 residues. Written as DNA, the CDR3 is TGTGCCATCCGGCAGGACACCTTGAACACTGAAGCTTTCTTT. It specifies CAIRQDTLNTEAFF.

In regard to this clonotype: A read error is possible here, since a much larger clone lies one base away. This rearrangement joins TRBV12-3 or TRBV12-4 to TRBJ2-3, with 8 bases fitting TRBD2. The CDR3 spans 16 residues. This chain's CDR3 is CASSEDPGGGTDMQYF. The CDR3 DNA follows: TGTGCCAGCAGTGAAGATCCGGGGGGGGGCACAGATATGCAGTATTTT.

The chain employs TRBV25-1 and TRBJ2-3; no clear D. The germline gives CDR1 MGHDK, CDR2 SYGVNS. Trimming removed 6 bases from V and 8 bases from J, with 9 bases in between. The CDR3 is made up of 11 amino acids. This CDR3 reads CASRYGATQYF. Written as DNA, the CDR3 is TGTGCCAGCAGATACGGTGCTACGCAGTATTTT.

At least ten counts were recorded for this clonotype. The chain uses TRBV24-1 and TRBJ2-3; the D is unclear. The V gene's germline CDR1 is KGHDR and CDR2 SFDVKD. V was shortened by 0 bases and J by 9 bases, with 6 bases between the two germline ends. There are 12 residues in the CDR3. CDR3 sequence reads: CATSDLEATQYF. Here the CDR3 DNA reads TGTGCCACCAGTGATTTGGAAGCGACGCAGTATTTT.

This chain links TRBV18 with TRBJ2-7, with D perhaps TRBD1 (5 bases). The CDR3 contains 13 residues. The V and J ends lost 3 bases and 6 bases respectively, with 12 bases between them. Germline CDR1 and CDR2: KGHSH and LQKENI. The CDR3 region has the DNA TGTGCCAGCTCACCCGACAGTTTAGGCGAGCAGTACTTC. It yields the protein CASSPDSLGEQYF.

This sequence joins TRBV20-1 and TRBJ2-7, with D possibly being TRBD1 (5 bases). The CDR3 loop spans 13 amino acids. CDR1 and CDR2 (germline): DFQATT, SNEGSKA (reference sequence). The V and J ends lost 1 base and 2 bases respectively, with 9 bases between them. CDR3 bases: TGCAGTGCTAGAGGTCTGGACACCTACGAGCAGTACTTC. Amino acid sequence: CSARGLDTYEQYF.

This clonotype has only a few counts. This rearrangement joins TRBV10-3 to TRBJ2-1, with 8 positions matching TRBD2. The CDR3 spans 12 residues. The trim removed 3 bases at V and 10 bases at J, leaving 2 bases unmatched. The germline V gene encodes CDR1 ENHRY and CDR2 SYGVKD. CDR3 DNA sequence: TGTGCCATCAGTGATGCGGGGGGCGAGCAGTTCTTC. Translation gives CAISDAGGEQFF.

This clonotype occurred a few times. In nucleotides, the CDR3 is TGTGCCAGCAGTCATAGACCTTGGGGGGACGGCGACTACAATGAGCAGTTCTTC. This codes for CASSHRPWGDGDYNEQFF. This chain uses TRBV6-5 with TRBJ2-1; a weak D match, TRBD2 (6 bases). Trimming shortened V by 5 bases and J by 3 bases, and 23 bases separated the two germline ends. The CDR3 is made up of 18 amino acids. Germline V gene data show CDR1 as MNHEY and CDR2 as SVGAGI.

Worth noting for this clonotype: This may arise from a read error, as a much more abundant clone is one base away. The chain links TRBV4-1 to TRBJ1-1, with D possibly being TRBD1 (5 bases). The CDR3 loop spans 13 amino acids. CDR1 MGHRA and CDR2 YSYEKL come from the germline V gene. V was clipped by 4 bases and J by 6 bases, with 12 bases between them. CDR3 region: CASSLRPRAEAFF. The CDR3 nucleotides read TGCGCCAGCAGCCTCCGGCCCAGGGCTGAAGCTTTCTTT.

This clonotype has at least ten counts. V and J are TRBV7-2 and TRBJ2-7; the match to TRBD1 covers 7 bases. Per germline, CDR1 SGHTA and CDR2 FQGNSA. V lost 4 bases, J lost 1 base, and 7 bases stayed unmatched. The CDR3 contains 15 residues. The CDR3 sequence: CASSSDRRLSYEQYF. The CDR3 nucleotides read TGTGCCAGCAGCTCGGACAGGAGGCTATCCTACGAGCAGTACTTC.

Concerning this clonotype itself: The junction differs from germline at one of its ends, possibly a read error. The chain employs TRBV29-1 and TRBJ2-1, with 10 bases fitting TRBD1. The CDR3 contains 14 residues. In germline, CDR1 is SQVTM, CDR2 ANQGSEA. The CDR3 sequence: CSVVGTGEYNVQFF. In DNA, the CDR3 is TGCAGCGTTGTGGGGACAGGGGAGTACAATGTGCAGTTCTTC.

V and J are TRBV10-3 and TRBJ1-1; weak D call: TRBD1 (6 bases). Trimming took off 3 bases at V and 3 bases at J, with 14 bases between the two ends. The germline V gene has CDR1 ENHRY and CDR2 SYGVKD. The CDR3 loop spans 15 amino acids. CDR3 coding DNA: TGTGCCATCAGTGAAGTCGGGGGGCGCGACACTGAAGCTTTCTTT. Translated, it gives CAISEVGGRDTEAFF.

This clonotype was recorded many times. The chain joins TRBV7-9 to TRBJ2-3, with 11 bases lining up with TRBD2. The CDR3 is 15 amino acids. Trimming cost V 3 bases and J 3 bases; bases outside gene matches: 2. The germline gives CDR1 SEHNR, CDR2 FQNEAQ (reference sequence). DNA of the CDR3: TGTGCCAGCAGCTTTCTAGCGGGGGGAACAGATACGCAGTATTTT. It specifies CASSFLAGGTDTQYF.

This clonotype showed up many times. The chain couples TRBV7-9 to TRBJ1-1; tentative D call: TRBD1 (6 bases). The CDR3 is 14 residues long. The V end lost 2 bases, the J end lost 1 base, and 8 bases lay between the germline ends. CDR1 and CDR2 (germline): SEHNR, FQNEAQ (reference sequence). The CDR3 nucleotides are TGTGCCAGCAGCTTAAGACAGGAGAACACTGAAGCTTTCTTT. This gives the protein CASSLRQENTEAFF.

This clonotype was counted only a few times. The rearrangement joins TRBV7-9 to TRBJ1-1; 7 bases agree with TRBD1. The CDR3 is 15 residues long. Per germline, CDR1 SEHNR and CDR2 FQNEAQ (reference sequence). J lost 4 bases, V lost 4 bases, and 9 bases had no gene match. DNA for the CDR3: TGTGCCAGCAGCTCAAAAGGTCAGGGGGGCACTGAAGCTTTCTTT. It encodes CASSSKGQGGTEAFF.

This clonotype was counted between two and nine times. The J gene is TRBJ2-7, the V gene TRBV20-1; D uncertain. CDR1 DFQATT and CDR2 SNEGSKA come from the germline V gene (reference sequence). Trimming shortened V by 0 bases and J by 0 bases, and 15 bases separated the two germline ends. The CDR3 runs 16 residues. The CDR3 DNA sequence: TGCAGTGCTAGAGACTCCTTTCGGGCCGACTCCTACGAGCAGTACTTC. This codes for CSARDSFRADSYEQYF.

This clonotype showed up many times. The V and J genes are TRBV10-1 and TRBJ2-7; D might be TRBD1 or TRBD2, each matching 5 bases. This CDR3 contains 12 residues. V gave up 2 bases and J gave up 9 bases, with 11 bases separating them. From germline, CDR1 is WNHNN and CDR2 SYGVQD (reference sequence). The CDR3 spells CASSEGWDGQYF. CDR3 DNA: TGCGCCAGCAGTGAGGGTTGGGACGGGCAGTACTTC.

There are many counts of this clonotype. The rearrangement uses TRBV28 and TRBJ2-1; a weak D match, TRBD2 (7 bases). Germline V CDR1 and CDR2: MDHEN, SYDVKM. The ends were cut back, 3 bases at V and 7 bases at J, with 13 bases in the middle. The CDR3 is made up of 14 amino acids. The chain's CDR3 is CASSFMGGLNEQFF. The DNA of the CDR3 is TGTGCCAGCAGTTTCATGGGGGGGCTAAATGAGCAGTTCTTC.

A remark on this clonotype: This CDR3 is missing its conserved last phenylalanine or tryptophan, likely due to a read error. This chain uses TRBV12-3 or TRBV12-4 with TRBJ1-1; D is undetermined. The ends were cut back, 3 bases at V and 3 bases at J, with 14 bases in the middle. This CDR3 is built from 15 residues. As DNA, the CDR3 is TGTGCCAGCAGTTTTGGAGCGGGGTTAGACACTGAAGCTTTCCTT. It translates to CASSFGAGLDTEAFL.

This clonotype appeared a few times. The chain carries TRBV30 and TRBJ1-1; possibly TRBD1 for D (5 bases). This CDR3 has 12 amino acids. Germline V gene data show CDR1 as GTSNPN and CDR2 as SVGIG (reference sequence). CDR3: CGGGSLNTEAFF. CDR3 DNA: TGTGGGGGGGGGAGCTTGAACACTGAAGCTTTCTTT.

As concerns this clonotype: The conserved phenylalanine or tryptophan is not found at the CDR3 terminus, so this likely reflects a read error. It is unclear where the CDR3 begins or ends on the DNA, so no DNA is shown, and the CDR3 is as TCRdb lists it. The J gene is TRBJ1-1, the V gene TRBV21-1; the table's D call, TRBD1, has no DNA check behind it. TRBV21-1 is a known pseudogene. The CDR3 has 18 amino acids, counting both end residues. CDR3: CASSKKKVPRQGYTEAFL.

About this clonotype itself: Just one base apart from a much larger clone, this may be a read error. The rearrangement uses TRBV4-3 and TRBJ2-1; D possibly corresponds to TRBD2 (5 bases). The germline CDR1 and CDR2 sequences are LGHNA and YSLEER. Deletions cut 4 bases from V and 5 bases from J, with 18 bases between. The CDR3 consists of 16 residues. CDR3 sequence reads: CASSPVGQRSHNEQFF. The CDR3 nucleotides are TGCGCCAGCAGCCCCGTCGGCCAGCGGAGTCACAATGAGCAGTTCTTC.

The chain links TRBV7-4 to TRBJ2-5; D is uncertain. The CDR3 has 14 residues. CDR1 is SGHVT, CDR2 SQSDAQ, per germline. Trimming took 4 bases from V and 1 from J, leaving 10 bases between them. CDR3 amino acids: CASSSPAAQETQYF. The CDR3 nucleotides read TGTGCCAGCAGCTCCCCCGCGGCCCAAGAGACCCAGTACTTC.

This clonotype was counted ten times or more. The rearrangement uses TRBV5-4 and TRBJ1-1, with a possible D match to TRBD1 (5 bases). Germline V gives CDR1 SGHNT, CDR2 YYREEE (reference sequence). The CDR3 runs 13 residues. The V end was cut by 4 bases, the J end by 6 bases, with 13 bases between. The CDR3 DNA follows: TGTGCCAGCAGCCGGGACGGAGCGGCTGAAGCTTTCTTT. Translated: CASSRDGAAEAFF.

The genes are TRBV6-2 or TRBV6-3 and TRBJ1-1; no clear D. Trimming took 8 bases from V and 0 from J, leaving 4 bases between them. The CDR3 length is 11 residues. The V gene's germline CDR1 is MNHEY and CDR2 SVGEGT. The DNA of the CDR3 is TGTGCCAGCGGTCTGAACACTGAAGCTTTCTTT. Translation: CASGLNTEAFF.

Comment on this clonotype: This may be a read error, as it is one base from a much larger clone. The chain joins TRBV9 to TRBJ2-5, with a weak D call TRBD2 (5 bases). The CDR3 contains 13 residues. Germline V gives CDR1 SGDLS, CDR2 YYNGEE. The CDR3 here is CASGVSGSETQYF. The CDR3 DNA sequence: TGTGCCAGCGGCGTTTCGGGGTCAGAGACCCAGTACTTC.